Shown below are 24 T cell receptor beta chains from a single sample sequenced in a study of T-cell reconstitution after alpha-beta-depleted transplantation in children. For TCRbeta, the library was prepared with unique molecular identifiers. TCRdb redid the calling of the PCR reads with MiXCR, one entry per CDR3 protein. Of about a million distinct CDR3 sequences listed, about 29% are singletons. The specimen was PBMCs, mostly from graft donor cells, collected 360 days after TCRalphabeta/CD19-depleted stem cell transplant. These receptor sequences come from a boy younger than two who had a stem cell transplant for SCID, so the T cells may come from the graft donor.

This chain connects TRBV5-1 to TRBJ2-4; possible D gene TRBD2, 6 bases. V lost 0 bases, J lost 6 bases, and 10 bases lay in between. Germline V lookup: CDR1 SGHRS, CDR2 YFSETQ. The CDR3 has 14 amino acids. The CDR3 DNA sequence: TGCGCCAGCAGCTTGGTGCGGGATCCAAACATTCAGTACTTC. Encoded protein: CASSLVRDPNIQYF.

The chain recombines TRBV18 with TRBJ2-4; 11 nucleotides agree with TRBD2. V lost 1 base and J lost 0; bases outside the gene matches: 8. CDR1 is KGHSH, CDR2 LQKENI, per germline. This CDR3 comprises 19 residues. This chain's CDR3 is CASSPQFLAGGQAKNIQYF. CDR3 DNA sequence: TGTGCCAGCTCACCACAGTTCCTAGCGGGGGGACAAGCCAAAAACATTCAGTACTTC.

This clonotype was picked up one time. The CDR3 coding sequence is TGTGCCAGCAGTTACGCCGGACAGGGTTTACGTAACACCGGGGAGCTGTTTTTT. Translation: CASSYAGQGLRNTGELFF. The chain joins TRBV12-3 or TRBV12-4 to TRBJ2-2, with 8 bases fitting TRBD1. CDR3 length equals 18 residues. V shed 4 bases, J shed 2 bases, and the junction held 12 bases outside the gene matches.

There are many counts of this clonotype. V is TRBV6-2 or TRBV6-3 and J is TRBJ2-2; TRBD2 matches 7 bases. There are 16 residues in the CDR3. Trimming removed 2 bases from V and 1 base from J; junction bases left unmatched: 4. The germline CDR1 and CDR2 sequences are MNHEY and SVGEGT. DNA of the CDR3: TGTGCCAGCAGTTACGGGCTAGCGGTGAACACCGGGGAGCTGTTTTTT. Amino acids: CASSYGLAVNTGELFF.

J is TRBJ2-5 and V is TRBV27, with TRBD1 as a possible D gene (6 bases). CDR1 is MNHEY and CDR2 is SMNVEV in the germline V gene (reference sequence). The V end was cut by 2 bases, the J end by 4 bases, with 17 bases between. The CDR3 runs 16 residues. CDR3 nucleotide sequence: TGTGCCAGCAGTTTAATGTGGAGTGGGGGCCCAGAGACCCAGTACTTC. Residues: CASSLMWSGGPETQYF.

This chain uses TRBV3-1 with TRBJ2-1; D gene uncertain. V shed 2 bases and J shed 8 bases, with 10 bases lying between them. Germline-derived CDR1 and CDR2 are LGHDT and YNNKEL (reference sequence). The CDR3 consists of 13 residues. The CDR3 nucleotides are TGTGCCAGCAGCCAATCCTGGTGGGATGAGCAGTTCTTC. This sequence encodes CASSQSWWDEQFF.

This clonotype has just a few counts. The chain links TRBV13 to TRBJ2-4; D perhaps matches TRBD2 (5 bases). CDR1 is PRHDT and CDR2 is FYEKMQ in the germline V gene (reference sequence). The ends were cut back, 3 bases at V and 7 bases at J, with 16 bases in the middle. CDR3 length: 15 amino acids. The CDR3 sequence: CASSFGRRIRNIQYF. The CDR3 bases are TGTGCCAGCAGCTTCGGACGGAGGATTAGGAACATTCAGTACTTC.

V is TRBV4-2 and J is TRBJ1-2; D gene uncertain. V lost 4 bases and J lost 6, with 18 bases in between. CDR3 size: 15 residues. In germline, CDR1 is LGHNA, CDR2 YNFKEQ. The CDR3 coding sequence is TGTGCCAGCAGCCCAATTCGCCGGGAGGTAGATGGCTACACCTTC. Translated, it gives CASSPIRREVDGYTF.

The J gene is TRBJ1-5, the V gene TRBV20-1; D ambiguous. Germline loops: CDR1 DFQATT, CDR2 SNEGSKA (reference sequence). The CDR3 is made up of 15 amino acids. The germline V and J ends were trimmed by 3 bases and 0 bases, with 12 bases remaining between them. Here the CDR3 reads CSASPGWDSNQPQHF. CDR3 in DNA: TGCAGTGCTAGCCCGGGTTGGGATAGCAATCAGCCCCAGCATTTT.

The chain carries TRBV7-8 and TRBJ1-5; TRBD1 matches at 8 bases. CDR1 and CDR2 from the germline V gene are SGHVS and FQNEAQ. The J segment lost 8 bases and the V segment lost 0 bases, leaving 12 bases of the junction unmatched. The CDR3 runs 17 residues. The CDR3, as DNA: TGTGCCAGCAGCTTAGCGGTCCCGGGGGACAGGACTAAGCCCCAGCATTTT. Translation: CASSLAVPGDRTKPQHF.

In its sample, this clonotype was seen a few times. This rearrangement joins TRBV15 to TRBJ1-2, with 10 nucleotides matching TRBD1. Germline V gives CDR1 LNHNV, CDR2 YYDKDF (reference sequence). This CDR3 has 16 residues. Losses at the gene ends were 1 base for V and 5 bases for J; bases not matched to a gene: 7. CDR3 sequence reads: CATSRAKPGQGYGYTF. For the CDR3, the DNA is TGTGCCACCAGCAGAGCCAAACCGGGACAGGGGTATGGCTACACCTTC.

This clonotype turned up a few times. The V gene is TRBV15, the J gene TRBJ1-4; D is perhaps TRBD1 (5 bases). The CDR3 length is 11 residues. Germline V gene sequence: CDR1 LNHNV, CDR2 YYDKDF (reference sequence). V was pared by 4 bases and J by 14 bases, with 11 bases between. Here the CDR3 reads CATSTLDSLFF. CDR3 bases: TGTGCCACCAGCACCCTCGACAGTCTGTTTTTT.

This clonotype was seen only a few times. V gene TRBV6-1 combines with J gene TRBJ2-7; 7 bases map to TRBD2. The V segment lost 5 bases and the J segment 2 bases; nucleotides outside the gene matches: 9. In germline, CDR1 is MNHNS, CDR2 SASEGT. This CDR3 has 15 residues. This CDR3 is CASSPWRGTTYEQYF. DNA of the CDR3: TGTGCCAGCAGTCCCTGGCGGGGGACCACCTACGAGCAGTACTTC.

This clonotype came up a few times. The genes are TRBV6-5 and TRBJ2-5; the match to TRBD1 covers 7 bases. The CDR3 sequence is 14 residues long. The junction had 6 bases not matched to a gene; V was cut back by 5 bases and J by 3 bases. Germline CDR1 MNHEY, CDR2 SVGAGI. The CDR3 DNA follows: TGTGCCAGCAGTCAGTGGGACAGAGAAGAGACCCAGTACTTC. Translated, it gives CASSQWDREETQYF.

Only a few counts were recorded for this clonotype. V gene TRBV5-1 combines with J gene TRBJ2-1, with TRBD2 identical over 8 bases. CDR3 length equals 18 residues. The V and J ends lost 2 bases and 0 bases, in that order; junction bases with no gene match: 10. CDR1 and CDR2 (germline): SGHRS, YFSETQ. The CDR3, as DNA: TGCGCCAGCAGCTTAAGCGGGGGTCCTCCGAGCTCCTACAATGAGCAGTTCTTC. Its protein product is CASSLSGGPPSSYNEQFF. Full variable domain (remainder filled in from reference TRBV5-1 and TRBJ2-1): KAGVTQTPRYLIKTRGQQVTLSCSPISGHRSVSWYQQTPGQGLQFLFEYFSETQRNKGNFPGRFSGRQFSNSRSEMNVSTLELGDSALYLCASSLSGGPPSSYNEQFFGPGTRLTVL.

This clonotype appeared a few times. V is TRBV5-8 and J is TRBJ2-1; tentative D call: TRBD2 (5 bases). Looked up from germline, CDR1 is SGHTS and CDR2 is YDEGEE. V dropped 1 base and J dropped 1 base, with 9 bases sitting between them. CDR3 length equals 15 residues. CDR3 residues: CASSLQKRSYNEQFF. In DNA, the CDR3 is TGTGCCAGCAGCTTGCAAAAGCGGTCCTACAATGAGCAGTTCTTC.

In this sample, this clonotype turned up a few times. The chain carries TRBV28 and TRBJ2-7, with D maybe TRBD1 (6 bases). CDR3 length equals 17 residues. Trimming took off 5 bases at V and 2 bases at J, with 22 bases between the two ends. Germline values: CDR1 MDHEN, CDR2 SYDVKM. The CDR3 nucleotides are TGTGCCAGCAGTGTCCAAGGAGGCAGGGGCCCTCCCTACGAGCAGTACTTC. Translating it yields CASSVQGGRGPPYEQYF.

The V gene is TRBV12-3 or TRBV12-4, the J gene TRBJ2-2, with 11 bases identical to TRBD1. Trimming at V came to 7 bases and at J to 4 bases, leaving 8 bases not matched to a gene. The CDR3 runs to 16 residues. CDR3 protein: CASIRGTGGITGELFF. As DNA, the CDR3 is TGTGCCAGCATTCGCGGGACAGGGGGTATCACCGGGGAGCTGTTTTTT.

The genes are TRBV3-1 and TRBJ2-7; D ambiguous. This CDR3 region has 15 residues. The V end lost 1 base, the J end lost 0 bases, and 10 bases lay between the germline ends. Per germline, CDR1 LGHDT and CDR2 YNNKEL (reference sequence). CDR3 residues: CASSQGSPSSYEQYF. Written as DNA, the CDR3 is TGTGCCAGCAGCCAAGGCAGTCCGAGCTCCTACGAGCAGTACTTC.

V usage is TRBV7-2 and J usage is TRBJ2-5, with D possibly matching TRBD2 (6 bases). The CDR3 sequence is 15 residues long. V dropped 1 base and J dropped 5 bases, with 14 bases sitting between them. Germline values: CDR1 SGHTA, CDR2 FQGNSA. The CDR3 here is CASSLGIGLYETQYF. The CDR3 coding sequence is TGTGCCAGCAGCTTAGGTATCGGACTATACGAGACCCAGTACTTC. Full variable domain (outside the CDR3, taken from reference TRBV7-2 and TRBJ2-5): GAGVSQSPSNKVTEKGKDVELRCDPISGHTALYWYRQSLGQGLEFLIYFQGNSAPDKSGLPSDRFSAERTGGSVSTLTIQRTQQEDSAVYLCASSLGIGLYETQYFGPGTRLLVL.

This chain connects TRBV7-9 to TRBJ1-5; the D gene is possibly TRBD1 (6 bases). The CDR3 spans 14 residues. Trimming removed 5 bases at V and 6 bases at J, with 14 bases between. Germline values: CDR1 SEHNR, CDR2 FQNEAQ (reference sequence). The CDR3 coding sequence is TGTGCCAGCAGCAGGAACAGGGATAGTCAGCCCCAGCATTTT. This codes for CASSRNRDSQPQHF.

There are a few counts of this clonotype. The chain is built from TRBV7-2 and TRBJ2-2; D is perhaps TRBD1 (6 bases). The germline CDR1 and CDR2 sequences are SGHTA and FQGNSA. This CDR3 region has 16 residues. V lost 2 bases, J lost 5 bases, and 15 bases lay in between. CDR3 amino acids: CASSLSRRGRTGELFF. DNA for the CDR3: TGTGCCAGCAGCTTATCCCGCAGGGGCCGGACCGGGGAGCTGTTTTTT.

The V and J genes are TRBV28 and TRBJ1-1, with TRBD1 matching over 8 bases. Losses at the gene ends were 5 bases for V and 0 bases for J; bases not matched to a gene: 14. The germline V gene encodes CDR1 MDHEN and CDR2 SYDVKM. This CDR3 is 18 amino acids long. The CDR3 coding sequence is TGTGCCAGCAGTACATGGGACAGGAAATTAATGGTGAACACTGAAGCTTTCTTT. This sequence encodes CASSTWDRKLMVNTEAFF.

In its sample, this clonotype was seen a few times. The chain combines TRBV10-1 with TRBJ2-2, with TRBD1 identical over 7 bases. The junction had 2 bases not matched to a gene; V was cut back by 0 bases and J by 1 base. Germline values: CDR1 WNHNN, CDR2 SYGVQD (reference sequence). This CDR3 is 16 amino acids long. The CDR3 bases are TGCGCCAGCAGTGAGTCCGGGACAGTGAACACCGGGGAGCTGTTTTTT. As protein: CASSESGTVNTGELFF.